One and the same sample provided the 9 T cell receptor beta chains below, sequenced in a study of blood T cell repertoires in COVID-19. TCRdb keeps only in-frame clones here, not all; method: immunoSEQ multiplex PCR. The profile shows approximately 400,000 clones, 70% to 90% of them singletons. The source material was peripheral blood. Receptors were obtained from a man aged 35-49 years with acute or convalescent COVID-19.

The rearrangement uses TRBV6-5 and TRBJ1-1; TRBD1 aligns across 8 bases. The CDR3 is 14 amino acids. Germline CDR1 MNHEY, CDR2 SVGAGI. V lost 7 bases to trimming and J lost 1 base; unmatched junction nucleotides: 5. The CDR3 reads CASKQGVWNTEAFF. CDR3 coding DNA: TGTGCCAGCAAACAGGGGGTATGGAACACTGAAGCTTTCTTT.

The genes are TRBV7-2 and TRBJ1-2; tentative D call: TRBD1 (5 bases). From germline, CDR1 is SGHTA and CDR2 FQGNSA. The ends were cut back, 7 bases at V and 6 bases at J, with 18 bases in the middle. CDR3 length: 14 residues. The CDR3 DNA reads as TGTGCCAGCAAAAGATCGGGGACTTTAAATGGCTACACCTTC. Its protein product is CASKRSGTLNGYTF.

The gene calls are TRBV5-5 and TRBJ2-3, with no clear D. In germline, CDR1 is SGHKS, CDR2 YYEKEE (reference sequence). CDR3 length equals 15 residues. Trimming stripped 3 bases from V and 0 bases from J, with 11 bases between. The CDR3: CASSYHYQSTDTQYF. CDR3 sequence (DNA): TGTGCCAGCAGCTACCACTACCAGAGCACAGATACGCAGTATTTT.

V and J are TRBV30 and TRBJ2-5; 9 bases map to TRBD2. This CDR3 has 14 amino acids. Germline V gene sequence: CDR1 GTSNPN, CDR2 SVGIG (reference sequence). Losses at the gene ends were 1 base for V and 4 bases for J; bases not matched to a gene: 4. In DNA form, the CDR3 reads TGTGCCTGGAGTGCTAGCGGGGTTCGAGAGACCCAGTACTTC. This codes for CAWSASGVRETQYF.

Notes on this clone: Distinct nucleotide sequences in the sample also encode this CDR3. The CDR3 loop reads CASSDSGQYNEQFF. CDR3 bases: TGTGCCAGCAGTGACTCGGGACAATACAATGAGCAGTTCTTC. The chain uses TRBV6-4 and TRBJ2-1; tentative D call: TRBD1 (6 bases). Germline CDR1 MRHNA, CDR2 SNTAGT. This CDR3 is built from 14 residues. The V end was cut by 0 bases, the J end by 4 bases, with 7 bases between.

V and J are TRBV9 and TRBJ2-1; 14 nucleotides agree with TRBD2. CDR1 SGDLS and CDR2 YYNGEE come from the germline V gene. The CDR3 has 19 residues. With V trimmed by 4 bases and J by 10 bases, 19 bases remained unmatched. CDR3 in amino acids: CASSNNKWTSGGPLGEQFF. The CDR3 region has the DNA TGTGCCAGCAGCAACAACAAATGGACTAGCGGGGGGCCCCTGGGGGAGCAGTTCTTC.

The rearrangement uses TRBV28 and TRBJ2-2; 16 bases line up with TRBD2. Germline values: CDR1 MDHEN, CDR2 SYDVKM. The V segment lost 5 bases and the J segment 1 base; nucleotides outside the gene matches: 4. The CDR3 is 18 residues long. The CDR3 DNA is TGTGCCAGCAGTCCCGGGACTAGCGGGGGGGTGAACACCGGGGAGCTGTTTTTT. This encodes CASSPGTSGGVNTGELFF.

This clone was seen only a few times. V usage is TRBV12-3 or TRBV12-4 and J usage is TRBJ1-1, with D uncertain. The V end lost 6 bases, the J end lost 0 bases, and 8 bases lay between the germline ends. This CDR3 has 13 amino acids. The CDR3 DNA follows: TGTGCCAGCAGCCCTGAGCTGAACACTGAAGCTTTCTTT. Residues: CASSPELNTEAFF.

The genes are TRBV6-2 or TRBV6-3 and TRBJ2-7; TRBD1 matches at 8 bases. This CDR3 is built from 15 residues. The J segment lost 3 bases and the V segment lost 6 bases, leaving 10 bases of the junction unmatched. Germline V gives CDR1 MNHEY, CDR2 SVGEGT. CDR3 sequence reads: CASSLTGEIFYEQYF. DNA for the CDR3: TGTGCCAGCAGCCTGACAGGGGAAATCTTCTACGAGCAGTACTTC.